The clone carrying this T cell receptor (beta chain) turned up a few times. An oligo carrying a UMI was ligated to the cDNA 3' end. The first PCR ran roughly 4 cycles with an equimolar RC1.1 and RC1.2 beta primer mix. TCRdb reprocessed the UMI-ligation and nested PCR reads with MiXCR, giving one entry per CDR3 protein. The sample holds about 50,000 distinct CDR3 sequences, approximately 10% seen once. KT2, a clone with a known TCR, was spiked into unfractionated PBMC. The CDR3 runs to 16 residues. The germline V gene has CDR1 SGDLS and CDR2 YYNGEE. V lost 4 bases, J lost 0 bases, and 16 bases lay in between. The data were taken from a study of quantifying T cell responses using KT2 cells. On the study more broadly: RNA was reverse transcribed with TCR alpha and beta constant-region primers. A predetermined fluorescence threshold ended the second PCR, run as a qPCR. The T4 ligation step was estimated to exceed 8% efficiency under optimum conditions.

The sequence was collected from a human donor. The sample taken for sequencing was PBMCs spiked with cells of the T cell clone KT2. V and J are TRBV9 and TRBJ1-1, with D perhaps TRBD1 (6 bases). In DNA form, the CDR3 reads TGTGCCAGCAGCCCATTAGGGACACCCCTGAACACTGAAGCTTTCTTT. Amino acids: CASSPLGTPLNTEAFF. The whole variable domain, filled in from reference TRBV9 and TRBJ1-1, reads DSGVTQTPKHLITATGQRVTLRCSPRSGDLSVYWYQQSLDQGLQFLIQYYNGEERAKGNILERFSAQQFPDLHSELNLSSLELGDSALYFCASSPLGTPLNTEAFFGQGTRLTVV.